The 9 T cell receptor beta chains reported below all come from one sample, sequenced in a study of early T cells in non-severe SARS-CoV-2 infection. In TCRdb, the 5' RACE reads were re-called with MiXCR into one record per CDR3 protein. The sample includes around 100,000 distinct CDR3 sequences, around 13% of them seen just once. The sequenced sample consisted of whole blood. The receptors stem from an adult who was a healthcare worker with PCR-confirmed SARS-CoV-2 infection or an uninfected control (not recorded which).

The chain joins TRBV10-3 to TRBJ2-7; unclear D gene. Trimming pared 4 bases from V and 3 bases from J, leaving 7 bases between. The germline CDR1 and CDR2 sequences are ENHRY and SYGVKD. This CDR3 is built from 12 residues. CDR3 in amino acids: CAISANYYEQYF. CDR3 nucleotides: TGTGCCATCAGTGCAAATTACTACGAGCAGTACTTC.

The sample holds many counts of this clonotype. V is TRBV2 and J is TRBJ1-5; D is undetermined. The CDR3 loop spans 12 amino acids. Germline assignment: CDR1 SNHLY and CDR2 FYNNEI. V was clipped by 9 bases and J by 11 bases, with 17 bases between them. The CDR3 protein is CASAESREAQHF. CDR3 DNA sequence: TGTGCCAGTGCCGAGTCGAGGGAAGCCCAGCATTTT.

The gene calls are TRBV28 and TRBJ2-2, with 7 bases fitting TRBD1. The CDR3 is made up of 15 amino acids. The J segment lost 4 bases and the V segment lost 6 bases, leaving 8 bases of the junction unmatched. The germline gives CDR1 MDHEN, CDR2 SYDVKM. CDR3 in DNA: TGTGCCAGCAGGCCGACAGGGAAGGGCACCGGGGAGCTGTTTTTT. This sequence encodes CASRPTGKGTGELFF.

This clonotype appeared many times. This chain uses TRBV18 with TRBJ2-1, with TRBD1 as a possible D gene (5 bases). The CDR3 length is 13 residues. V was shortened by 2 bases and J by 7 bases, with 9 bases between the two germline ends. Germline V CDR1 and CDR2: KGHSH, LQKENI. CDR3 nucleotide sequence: TGTGCCAGCTCACCATTCAGGGTAAATGAGCAGTTCTTC. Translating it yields CASSPFRVNEQFF.

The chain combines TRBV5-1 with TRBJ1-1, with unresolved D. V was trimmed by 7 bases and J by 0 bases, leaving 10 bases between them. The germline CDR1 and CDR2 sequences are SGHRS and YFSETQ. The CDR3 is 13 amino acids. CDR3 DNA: TGCGCCAGCCGTCAGGCGATGAACACTGAAGCTTTCTTT. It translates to CASRQAMNTEAFF.

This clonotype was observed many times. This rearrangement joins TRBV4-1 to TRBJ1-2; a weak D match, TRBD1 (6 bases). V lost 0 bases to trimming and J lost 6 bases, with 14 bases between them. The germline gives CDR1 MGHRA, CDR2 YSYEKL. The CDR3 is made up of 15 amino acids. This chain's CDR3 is CASSQEGIQGHGYTF. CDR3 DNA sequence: TGCGCCAGCAGCCAAGAGGGGATACAGGGTCATGGCTACACCTTC.

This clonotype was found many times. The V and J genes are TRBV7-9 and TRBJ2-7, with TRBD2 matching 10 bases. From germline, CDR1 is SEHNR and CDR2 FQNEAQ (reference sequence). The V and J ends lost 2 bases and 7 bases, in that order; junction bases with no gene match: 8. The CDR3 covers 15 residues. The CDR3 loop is CASSLSPSGSGEQYF. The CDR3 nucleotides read TGTGCCAGCAGCTTATCCCCTAGCGGGAGTGGTGAGCAGTACTTC.

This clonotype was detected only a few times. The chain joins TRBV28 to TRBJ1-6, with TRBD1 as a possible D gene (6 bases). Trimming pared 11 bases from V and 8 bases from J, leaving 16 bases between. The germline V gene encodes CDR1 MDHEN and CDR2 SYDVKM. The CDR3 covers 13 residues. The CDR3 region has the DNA TGTGCCGGCAACAGGGCGGTGGATTCACCCCTCCACTTT. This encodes CAGNRAVDSPLHF.

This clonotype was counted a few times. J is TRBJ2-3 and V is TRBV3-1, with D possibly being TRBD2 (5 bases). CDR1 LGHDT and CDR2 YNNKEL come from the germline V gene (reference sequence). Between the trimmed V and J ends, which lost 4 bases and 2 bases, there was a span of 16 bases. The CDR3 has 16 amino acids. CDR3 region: CASSRAPGSYTDTQYF. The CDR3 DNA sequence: TGTGCCAGCAGCCGCGCACCGGGGAGTTACACAGATACGCAGTATTTT.